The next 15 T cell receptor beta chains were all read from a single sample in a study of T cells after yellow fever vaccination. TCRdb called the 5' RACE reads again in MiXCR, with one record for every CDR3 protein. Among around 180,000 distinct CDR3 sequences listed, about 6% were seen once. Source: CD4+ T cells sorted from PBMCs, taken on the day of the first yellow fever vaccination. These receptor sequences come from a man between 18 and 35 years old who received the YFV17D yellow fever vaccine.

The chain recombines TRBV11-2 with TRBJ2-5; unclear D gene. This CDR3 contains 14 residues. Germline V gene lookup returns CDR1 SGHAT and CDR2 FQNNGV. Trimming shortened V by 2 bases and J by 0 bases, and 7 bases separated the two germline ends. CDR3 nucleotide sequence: TGTGCCAGCAGCTTACGAGCGAACCAAGAGACCCAGTACTTC. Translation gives CASSLRANQETQYF. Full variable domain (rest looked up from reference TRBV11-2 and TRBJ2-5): EAGVAQSPRYKIIEKRQSVAFWCNPISGHATLYWYQQILGQGPKLLIQFQNNGVVDDSQLPKDRFSAERLKGVDSTLKIQPAKLEDSAVYLCASSLRANQETQYFGPGTRLLVL.

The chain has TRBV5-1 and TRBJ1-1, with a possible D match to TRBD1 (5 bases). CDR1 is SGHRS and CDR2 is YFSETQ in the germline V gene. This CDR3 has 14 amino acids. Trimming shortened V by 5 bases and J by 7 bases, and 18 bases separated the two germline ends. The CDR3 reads CASSSTVPGGEAFF. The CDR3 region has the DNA TGCGCCAGCAGTTCAACCGTCCCGGGGGGTGAAGCTTTCTTT.

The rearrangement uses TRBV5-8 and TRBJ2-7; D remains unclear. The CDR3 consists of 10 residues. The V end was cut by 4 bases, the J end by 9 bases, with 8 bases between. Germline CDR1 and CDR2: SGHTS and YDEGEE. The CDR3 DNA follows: TGTGCCAGCAGCCTTGCGGTGCAGTACGTC. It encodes CASSLAVQYV.

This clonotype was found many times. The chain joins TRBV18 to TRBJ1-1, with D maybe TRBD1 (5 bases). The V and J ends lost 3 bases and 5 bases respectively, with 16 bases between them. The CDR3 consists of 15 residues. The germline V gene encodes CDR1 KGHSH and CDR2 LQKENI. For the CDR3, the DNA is TGTGCCAGCTCACCCAGCGATGGGGGGGGAACTGAAGCTTTCTTT. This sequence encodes CASSPSDGGGTEAFF.

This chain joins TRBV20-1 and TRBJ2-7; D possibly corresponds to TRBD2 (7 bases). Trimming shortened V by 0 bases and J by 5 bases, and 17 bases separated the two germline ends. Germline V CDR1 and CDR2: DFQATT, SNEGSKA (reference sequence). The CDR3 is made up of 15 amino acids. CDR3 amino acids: CSARDRKRGGNEQYF. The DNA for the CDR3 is TGCAGTGCTAGAGATCGAAAGAGGGGGGGCAACGAGCAGTACTTC.

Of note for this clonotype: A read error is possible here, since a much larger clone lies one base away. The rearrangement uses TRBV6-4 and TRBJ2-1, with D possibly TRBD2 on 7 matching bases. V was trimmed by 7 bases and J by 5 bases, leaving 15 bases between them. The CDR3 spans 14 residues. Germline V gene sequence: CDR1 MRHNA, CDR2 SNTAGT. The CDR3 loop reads CASKKGGTHNEQFF. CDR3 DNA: TGTGCCAGCAAAAAGGGGGGGACGCACAATGAGCAGTTCTTC.

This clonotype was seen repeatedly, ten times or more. Here the CDR3 reads CASSLWGADTQYF. CDR3 coding DNA: TGTGCCAGCAGTTTATGGGGAGCAGATACGCAGTATTTT. V and J are TRBV12-3 or TRBV12-4 and TRBJ2-3; TRBD2 is a possible D gene (5 bases). The CDR3 runs 13 residues. Trimming shortened V by 2 bases and J by 4 bases, and 7 bases separated the two germline ends.

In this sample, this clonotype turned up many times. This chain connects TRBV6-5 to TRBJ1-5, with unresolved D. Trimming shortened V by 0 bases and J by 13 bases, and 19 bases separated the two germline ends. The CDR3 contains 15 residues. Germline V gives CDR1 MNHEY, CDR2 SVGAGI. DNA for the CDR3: TGTGCCAGCAGTTACTCGAGGCAGGCCCAAGAGAATCAGCATTTT. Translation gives CASSYSRQAQENQHF.

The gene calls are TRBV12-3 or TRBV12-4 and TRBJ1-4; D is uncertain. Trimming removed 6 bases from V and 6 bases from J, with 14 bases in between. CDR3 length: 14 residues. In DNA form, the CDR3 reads TGTGCCAGCAGCTCACGGAGAAGCTATGAAAAACTGTTTTTT. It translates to CASSSRRSYEKLFF.

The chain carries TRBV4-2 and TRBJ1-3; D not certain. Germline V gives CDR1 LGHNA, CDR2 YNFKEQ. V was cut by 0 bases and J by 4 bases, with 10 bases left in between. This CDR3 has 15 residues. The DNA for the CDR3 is TGTGCCAGCAGCCAAGACCTTCCGGCCGGAAACACCATATATTTT. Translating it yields CASSQDLPAGNTIYF.

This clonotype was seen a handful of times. The CDR3 here is CASRADRPSYEQYV. In DNA, the CDR3 is TGTGCCAGCAGAGCGGACAGGCCTTCCTACGAGCAGTACGTC. The chain has TRBV6-1 and TRBJ2-7; 7 bases map to TRBD1. Trimming removed 6 bases from V and 1 base from J; junction bases left unmatched: 6. CDR1 is MNHNS, CDR2 SASEGT, per germline. CDR3 length: 14 residues.

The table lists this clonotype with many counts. As DNA, the CDR3 is TGCAGTGCTGGAGGGGGACGCGGGCAAGAGACCCAGTACTTC. Its protein product is CSAGGGRGQETQYF. This chain links TRBV20-1 with TRBJ2-5; either TRBD1 or TRBD2 may supply D (6 bases each). The V gene's germline CDR1 is DFQATT and CDR2 SNEGSKA (reference sequence). CDR3 length equals 14 residues. V was cut by 5 bases and J by 2 bases, with 15 bases left in between.

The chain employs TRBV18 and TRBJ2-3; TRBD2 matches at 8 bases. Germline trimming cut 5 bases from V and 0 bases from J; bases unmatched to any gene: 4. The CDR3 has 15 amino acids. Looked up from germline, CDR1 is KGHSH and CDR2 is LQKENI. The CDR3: CASSLVAGSTDTQYF. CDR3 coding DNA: TGTGCCAGCTCATTGGTAGCGGGGAGCACAGATACGCAGTATTTT.

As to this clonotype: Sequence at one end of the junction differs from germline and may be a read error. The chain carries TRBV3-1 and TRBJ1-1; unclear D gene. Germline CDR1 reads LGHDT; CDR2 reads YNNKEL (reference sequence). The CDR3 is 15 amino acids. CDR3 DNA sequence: TGTGCCACCAGCCAAGGAGTTTTCGGGAACACTGAAGCTTTCTTT. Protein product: CATSQGVFGNTEAFF.

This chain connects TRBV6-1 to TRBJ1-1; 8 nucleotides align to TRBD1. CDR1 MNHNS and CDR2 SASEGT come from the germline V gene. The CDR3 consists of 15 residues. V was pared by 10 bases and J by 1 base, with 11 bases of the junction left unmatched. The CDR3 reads CATHYTGQGNTEAFF. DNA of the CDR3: TGTGCCACCCATTACACCGGACAGGGGAACACTGAAGCTTTCTTT.